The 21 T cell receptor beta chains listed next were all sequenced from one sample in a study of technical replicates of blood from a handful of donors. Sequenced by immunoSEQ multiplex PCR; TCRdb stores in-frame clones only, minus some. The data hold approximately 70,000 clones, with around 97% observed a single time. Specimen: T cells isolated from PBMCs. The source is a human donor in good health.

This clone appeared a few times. The chain's CDR3 is CASSKQGAYEQYF. CDR3 nucleotides: TGTGCCAGCAGTAAACAGGGGGCCTACGAGCAGTACTTC. The chain uses TRBV6-6 and TRBJ2-7, with 8 positions matching TRBD1. The V gene end was trimmed by 5 bases and the J gene end by 2 bases; junction bases not matched to a gene: 2. This CDR3 has 13 amino acids. CDR1 is MNHNY and CDR2 is SVGAGI in the germline V gene (reference sequence).

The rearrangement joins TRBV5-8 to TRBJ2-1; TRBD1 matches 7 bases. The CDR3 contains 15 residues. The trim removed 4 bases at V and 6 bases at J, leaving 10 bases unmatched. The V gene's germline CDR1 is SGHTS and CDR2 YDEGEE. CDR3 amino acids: CASSLLTGVTNEQFF. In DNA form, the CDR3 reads TGTGCCAGCAGCCTACTAACAGGGGTCACCAATGAGCAGTTCTTC. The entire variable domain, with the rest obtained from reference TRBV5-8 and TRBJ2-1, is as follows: EAGVTQSPTHLIKTRGQQATLRCSPISGHTSVYWYQQALGLGLQFLLWYDEGEERNRGNFPPRFSGRQFPNYSSELNVNALELEDSALYLCASSLLTGVTNEQFFGPGTRLTVL.

The CDR3 spells CASSVGTGRGHEQYF. Here the CDR3 DNA reads TGCGCCAGCAGCGTAGGGACTGGCCGGGGCCACGAGCAGTACTTC. The genes are TRBV5-1 and TRBJ2-7; D is possibly TRBD2 (6 bases). Germline CDR1 SGHRS, CDR2 YFSETQ. V shed 4 bases and J shed 5 bases, with 19 bases lying between them. The CDR3 loop spans 15 amino acids. Looking up the rest from reference TRBV5-1 and TRBJ2-7 gives the full variable domain: KAGVTQTPRYLIKTRGQQVTLSCSPISGHRSVSWYQQTPGQGLQFLFEYFSETQRNKGNFPGRFSGRQFSNSRSEMNVSTLELGDSALYLCASSVGTGRGHEQYFGPGTRLTVT.

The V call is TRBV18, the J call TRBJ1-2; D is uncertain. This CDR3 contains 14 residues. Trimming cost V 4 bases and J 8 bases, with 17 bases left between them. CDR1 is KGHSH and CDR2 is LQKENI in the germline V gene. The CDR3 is CASSRSIDGEGYTF. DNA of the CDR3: TGTGCCAGCTCACGGTCAATTGATGGGGAGGGCTACACCTTC.

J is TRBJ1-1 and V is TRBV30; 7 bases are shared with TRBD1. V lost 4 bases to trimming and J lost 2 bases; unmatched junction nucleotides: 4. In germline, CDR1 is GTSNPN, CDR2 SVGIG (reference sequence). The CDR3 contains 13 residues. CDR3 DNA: TGTGCCTGGACTCGACAGGGAAACACTGAAGCTTTCTTT. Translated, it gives CAWTRQGNTEAFF.

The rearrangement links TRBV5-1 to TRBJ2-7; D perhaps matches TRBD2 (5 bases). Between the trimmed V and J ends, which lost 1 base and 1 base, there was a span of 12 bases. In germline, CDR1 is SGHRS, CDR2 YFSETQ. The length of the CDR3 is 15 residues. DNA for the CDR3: TGCGCCAGCAGCTTGAGGGAGCGACCTTCCTACGAGCAGTACTTC. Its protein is CASSLRERPSYEQYF.

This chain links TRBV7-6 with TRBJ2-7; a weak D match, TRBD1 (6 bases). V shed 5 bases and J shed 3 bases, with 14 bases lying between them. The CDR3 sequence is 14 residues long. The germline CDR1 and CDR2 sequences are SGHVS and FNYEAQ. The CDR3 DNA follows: TGTGCCAGCAGCCCAAACGGACAGAGCTACGAGCAGTACTTC. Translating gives CASSPNGQSYEQYF.

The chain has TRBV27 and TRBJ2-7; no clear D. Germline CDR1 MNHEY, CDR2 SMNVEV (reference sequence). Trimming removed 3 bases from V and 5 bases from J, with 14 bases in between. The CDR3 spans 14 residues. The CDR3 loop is CASSFSTSRNEQYF. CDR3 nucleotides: TGTGCCAGCAGTTTTAGCACTTCACGAAACGAGCAGTACTTC.

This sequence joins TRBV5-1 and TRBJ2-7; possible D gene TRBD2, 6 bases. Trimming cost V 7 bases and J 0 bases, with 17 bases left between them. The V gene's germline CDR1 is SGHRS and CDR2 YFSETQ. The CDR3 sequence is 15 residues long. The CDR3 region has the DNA TGCGCCAGCTCACCCGGGGGATTGGGCTCCTACGAGCAGTACTTC. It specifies CASSPGGLGSYEQYF.

Written as DNA, the CDR3 is TGTGCCAGCAGCCAAGTTGGCGGGTACGCAGCATACGAGCAGTACTTC. Encoded protein: CASSQVGGYAAYEQYF. V and J are TRBV14 and TRBJ2-7; perhaps TRBD2 as D (5 bases). Germline assignment: CDR1 SGHDN and CDR2 FVKESK. Trimming pared 1 base from V and 4 bases from J, leaving 17 bases between. The CDR3 is made up of 16 amino acids.

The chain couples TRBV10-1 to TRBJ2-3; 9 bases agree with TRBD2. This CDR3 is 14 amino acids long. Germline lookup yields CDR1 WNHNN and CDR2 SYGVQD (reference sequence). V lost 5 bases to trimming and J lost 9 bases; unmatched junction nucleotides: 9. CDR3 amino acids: CASSHSGSSDTQYF. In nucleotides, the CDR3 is TGCGCCAGCAGTCATAGCGGGAGCTCTGACACGCAGTATTTT.

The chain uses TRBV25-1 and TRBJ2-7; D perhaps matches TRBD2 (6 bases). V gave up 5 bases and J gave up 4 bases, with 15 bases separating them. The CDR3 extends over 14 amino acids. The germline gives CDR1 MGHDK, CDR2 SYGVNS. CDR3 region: CASSPGEALYEQYF. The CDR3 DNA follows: TGTGCCAGCAGTCCGGGGGAGGCCCTTTACGAGCAGTACTTC.

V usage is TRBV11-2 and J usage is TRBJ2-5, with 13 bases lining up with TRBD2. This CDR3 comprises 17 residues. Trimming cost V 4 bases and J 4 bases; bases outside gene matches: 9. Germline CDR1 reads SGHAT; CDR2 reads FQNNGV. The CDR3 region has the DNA TGTGCCAGCAGCTGGGACGGACTAGCGGGAGTGTCAGAGACCCAGTACTTC. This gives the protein CASSWDGLAGVSETQYF.

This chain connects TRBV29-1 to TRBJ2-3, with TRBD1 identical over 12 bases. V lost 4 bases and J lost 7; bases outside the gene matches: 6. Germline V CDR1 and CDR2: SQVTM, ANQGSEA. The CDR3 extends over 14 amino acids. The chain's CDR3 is CSVAGTGGRNTQYF. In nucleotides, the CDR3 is TGCAGCGTTGCCGGGACAGGGGGCAGGAATACGCAGTATTTT.

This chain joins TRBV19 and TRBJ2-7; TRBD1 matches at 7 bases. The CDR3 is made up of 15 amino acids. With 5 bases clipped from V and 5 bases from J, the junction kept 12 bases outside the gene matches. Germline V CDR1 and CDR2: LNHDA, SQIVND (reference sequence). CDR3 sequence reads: CASSRAGGSRDEQYF. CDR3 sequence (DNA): TGTGCCAGTAGTCGGGCAGGGGGAAGCCGAGACGAGCAGTACTTC.

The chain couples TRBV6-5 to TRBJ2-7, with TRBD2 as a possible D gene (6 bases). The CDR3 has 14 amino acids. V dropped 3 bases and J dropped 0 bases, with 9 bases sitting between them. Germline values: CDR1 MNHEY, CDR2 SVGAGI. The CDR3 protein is CASSYGGASYEQYF. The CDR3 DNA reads TGTGCCAGCAGTTATGGCGGGGCCTCCTACGAGCAGTACTTC.

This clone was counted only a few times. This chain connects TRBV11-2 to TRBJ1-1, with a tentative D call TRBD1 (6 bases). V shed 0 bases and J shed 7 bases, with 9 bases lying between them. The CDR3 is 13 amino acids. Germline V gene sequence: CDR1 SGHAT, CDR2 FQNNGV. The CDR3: CASSLDRDIEAFF. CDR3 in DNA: TGTGCCAGCAGCTTAGATAGGGACATTGAAGCTTTCTTT.

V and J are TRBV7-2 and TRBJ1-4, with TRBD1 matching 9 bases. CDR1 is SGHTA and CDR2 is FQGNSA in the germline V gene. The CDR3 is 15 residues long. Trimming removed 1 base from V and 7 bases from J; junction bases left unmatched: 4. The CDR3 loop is CASSLGDRDREKLFF. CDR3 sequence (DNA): TGTGCCAGCAGCTTAGGGGACAGGGATCGTGAAAAACTGTTTTTT. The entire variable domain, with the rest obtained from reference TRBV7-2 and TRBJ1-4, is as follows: GAGVSQSPSNKVTEKGKDVELRCDPISGHTALYWYRQSLGQGLEFLIYFQGNSAPDKSGLPSDRFSAERTGGSVSTLTIQRTQQEDSAVYLCASSLGDRDREKLFFGSGTQLSVL.

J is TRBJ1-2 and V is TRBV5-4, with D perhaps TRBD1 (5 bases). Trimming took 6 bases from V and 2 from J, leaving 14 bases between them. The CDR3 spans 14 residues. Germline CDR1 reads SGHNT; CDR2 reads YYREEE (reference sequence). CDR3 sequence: CASNKGQINYGYTF. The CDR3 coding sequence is TGTGCCAGCAACAAGGGGCAGATCAACTATGGCTACACCTTC. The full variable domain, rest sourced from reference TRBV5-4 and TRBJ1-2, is ETGVTQSPTHLIKTRGQQVTLRCSSQSGHNTVSWYQQALGQGPQFIFQYYREEENGRGNFPPRFSGLQFPNYSSELNVNALELDDSALYLCASNKGQINYGYTFGSGTRLTVV.

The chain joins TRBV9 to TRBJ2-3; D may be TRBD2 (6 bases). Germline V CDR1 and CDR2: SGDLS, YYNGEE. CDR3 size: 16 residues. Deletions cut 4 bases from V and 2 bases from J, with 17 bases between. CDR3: CASSIGASAYTDTQYF. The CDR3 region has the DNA TGTGCCAGCAGCATCGGGGCTAGCGCATACACAGATACGCAGTATTTT.

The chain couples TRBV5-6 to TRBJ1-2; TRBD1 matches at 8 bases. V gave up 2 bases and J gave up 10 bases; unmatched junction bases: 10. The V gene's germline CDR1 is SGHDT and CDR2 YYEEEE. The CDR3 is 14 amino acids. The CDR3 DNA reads TGTGCCAGCAGCTTTGGGACGGGGACAGGTACCTACACCTTC. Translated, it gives CASSFGTGTGTYTF.